This T cell receptor (beta chain) was captured in a study of T cells in Graves' hyperthyroidism and ophthalmopathy. Broader study findings: The model anticipated ophthalmopathy a median about six months pre-onset.

RNA transcripts gave rise to amplified TCR beta CDR3 regions. The primer set for the first-round RT-PCR of the TCR CDR3 was HTBI. Each CDR3 protein gets one entry after TCRdb re-called the multiplex PCR reads with MiXCR. The data show over 650,000 distinct CDR3 sequences, 15% to 20% seen once. Each patient was aged 18 to 65 and had newly diagnosed hyperthyroidism of under 2 months' duration. Exclusion of a patient resulted from uncontrolled infection, other autoimmune disease, pregnancy or lactation. The V gene's germline CDR1 is MNHEY and CDR2 SMNVEV (reference sequence). Trimming stripped 2 bases from V and 3 bases from J, with 8 bases between. The CDR3 totals 13 residues. Many counts were recorded for this clonotype. Its target is unknown.

This chain joins TRBV27 and TRBJ2-7; D unresolved. The sequence was collected from a man aged 18 to 35 with Graves' hyperthyroidism. Specimen: blood. CDR3 amino acids: CASSLSPNYEQYF. In DNA form, the CDR3 reads TGTGCCAGCAGTTTAAGCCCCAACTACGAGCAGTACTTC.